The clone carrying this TCR beta chain was counted a few times. This sample was included in a study of early T cells in non-severe SARS-CoV-2 infection. TCRdb re-called the 5' RACE reads with MiXCR, one entry per CDR3 protein. Of tens of thousands of distinct CDR3 sequences in the sample, roughly 12% were seen once. Trimming removed 8 bases from V and 2 bases from J, with 15 bases in between. From germline, CDR1 is MNHNY and CDR2 SVGAGI (reference sequence). The CDR3 length is 15 residues. V gene TRBV6-6 combines with J gene TRBJ1-4; D unclear. Sequenced: whole blood. The clonotype originates from an adult who was a healthcare worker with PCR-confirmed SARS-CoV-2 infection or an uninfected control (not recorded which). CDR3 residues: CASCRSGVTNEKLFF. For the CDR3, the DNA is TGTGCCAGCTGTAGGTCGGGAGTCACTAATGAAAAACTGTTTTTT.